The rows below give T cell receptor beta chains drawn from one sample of a study of blood T cell repertoires in COVID-19. Assay used: immunoSEQ multiplex PCR; TCRdb lists only in-frame clones, some missing. The table records about 150,000 clones, about nine tenths of them present only once. The sequencing input was PBMCs or T cells enriched from blood (not recorded which). The receptors here all came from a woman in her 40s who had been exposed to COVID-19. Each CDR3 is given with its conserved first and last residue. The order of the fields is clone size, D gene, J gene, V gene, CDR3 protein, CDR3 DNA. A D gene is named only where the DNA matches it firmly. Size tells how often a clone was seen (once, few, many) or the class of an expanded clone, and some rows leave it out.

clone_size: .; d_call: .; j_call: TRBJ1-4; v_call: TRBV5-1; cdr3_aa: CASSPGATNEKLFF; cdr3_nt: TGCGCCAGCAGCCCCGGAGCAACTAATGAAAAACTGTTTTTT
clone_size: .; d_call: .; j_call: TRBJ2-1; v_call: TRBV5-1; cdr3_aa: CASSLDGQSYNEQFF; cdr3_nt: TGCGCCAGCAGCTTGGACGGACAATCCTACAATGAGCAGTTCTTC
clone_size: .; d_call: .; j_call: TRBJ1-1; v_call: TRBV3-1/TRBV3-2; cdr3_aa: CASSQERHMNTEAFF; cdr3_nt: TGTGCCAGCAGCCAGGAACGACACATGAACACTGAAGCTTTCTTT
clone_size: few; d_call: TRBD1; j_call: TRBJ1-2; v_call: TRBV28; cdr3_aa: CASSTYRGGSGGYTF; cdr3_nt: TGTGCCAGCAGTACCTACAGGGGAGGATCAGGCGGCTACACCTTC
clone_size: .; d_call: .; j_call: TRBJ1-5; v_call: TRBV10-3; cdr3_aa: CAISEGVRNQPQHF; cdr3_nt: TGTGCCATCAGTGAGGGAGTACGCAATCAGCCCCAGCATTTT
clone_size: .; d_call: .; j_call: TRBJ2-3; v_call: TRBV27; cdr3_aa: CASLSRNPGTDTQYF; cdr3_nt: TGTGCCAGCCTTTCTAGAAACCCCGGGACAGATACGCAGTATTTT
clone_size: .; d_call: .; j_call: TRBJ1-1; v_call: TRBV7-2; cdr3_aa: CASSGAYPNTEAFF; cdr3_nt: TGTGCCAGCAGCGGGGCGTATCCGAACACTGAAGCTTTCTTT
clone_size: once; d_call: .; j_call: TRBJ1-2; v_call: TRBV28; cdr3_aa: CASSGEGYTF; cdr3_nt: TGTGCCAGCAGCGGGGAAGGCTACACCTTC
clone_size: .; d_call: .; j_call: TRBJ2-3; v_call: TRBV6-5; cdr3_aa: CASSYSPASRTQYF; cdr3_nt: TGTGCCAGCAGTTACTCCCCCGCGTCTCGTACGCAGTATTTT
clone_size: once; d_call: .; j_call: TRBJ1-3; v_call: TRBV28; cdr3_aa: CASRGGTSGNTIYF; cdr3_nt: TGTGCCAGCAGGGGAGGGACCTCTGGAAACACCATATATTTT